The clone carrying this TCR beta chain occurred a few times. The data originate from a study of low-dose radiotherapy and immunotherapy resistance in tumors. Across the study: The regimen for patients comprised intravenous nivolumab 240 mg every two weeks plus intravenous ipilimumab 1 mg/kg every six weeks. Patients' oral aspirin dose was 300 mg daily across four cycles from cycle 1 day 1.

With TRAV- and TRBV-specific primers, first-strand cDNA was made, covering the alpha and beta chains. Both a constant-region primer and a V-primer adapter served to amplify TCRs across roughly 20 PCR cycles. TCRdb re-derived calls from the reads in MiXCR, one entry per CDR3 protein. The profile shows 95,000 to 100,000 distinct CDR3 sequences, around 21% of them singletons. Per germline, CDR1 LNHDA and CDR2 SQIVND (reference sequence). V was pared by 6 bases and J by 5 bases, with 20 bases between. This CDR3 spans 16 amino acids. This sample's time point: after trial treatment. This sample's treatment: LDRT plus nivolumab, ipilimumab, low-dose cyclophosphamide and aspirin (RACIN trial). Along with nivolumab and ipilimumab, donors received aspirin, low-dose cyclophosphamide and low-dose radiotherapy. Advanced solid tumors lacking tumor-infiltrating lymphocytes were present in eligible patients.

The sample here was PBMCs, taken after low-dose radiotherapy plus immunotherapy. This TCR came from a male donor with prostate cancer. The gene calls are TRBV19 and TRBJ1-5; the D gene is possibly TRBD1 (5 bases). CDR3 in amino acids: CASRGLVGMGDQPQHF. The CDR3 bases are TGTGCCAGTAGGGGGCTGGTGGGGATGGGGGATCAGCCCCAGCATTTT.